This is a list of T cell receptor beta chains from one sample in a study of control samples from healthy donors and cancer patients. The table came from immunoSEQ multiplex PCR; TCRdb's copy has only in-frame clones and leaves some out. The sample lists 350,000 to 450,000 clones; 90% were seen once. Sequencing was performed on PBMCs. The source is a man aged 40-49 years with head and neck cancer. Both conserved end residues are part of each CDR3. The order of the fields is J gene, clone size, V gene, D gene, CDR3 DNA, CDR3 protein. D genes are given only for firm matches. Clone size appears in some rows only: once, few, many, or a class for an expanded clone.

TRBJ2-3,.,TRBV4-1,.,TGCGCCAGCAGCTCCCGGCCCTTAGCCGGAGATACGCAGTATTTT,CASSSRPLAGDTQYF
TRBJ2-1,.,TRBV5-1,.,TGCGCCAGCAGCTCCACGGACTACAACTACAATGAGCAGTTCTTC,CASSSTDYNYNEQFF
TRBJ1-2,.,TRBV5-1,.,TGCGCCAGCAGCGAGGACCCTGGCAGGAGGTTTGGCTACACCTTC,CASSEDPGRRFGYTF
TRBJ2-1,.,TRBV18,.,TGTGCCAGCTCACCACCGATGGGACTTCTCTACAATGAGCAGTTCTTC,CASSPPMGLLYNEQFF
TRBJ1-3,few,TRBV25-1,.,TGTGCCAGCAGTGAATACGGGCAGGAAAACACCATATATTTT,CASSEYGQENTIYF
TRBJ2-3,.,TRBV3-1/TRBV3-2,.,TGTGCCAGCAGCCAAGATCGAGTAGCGGGCACAGATACGCAGTATTTT,CASSQDRVAGTDTQYF
TRBJ1-2,.,TRBV5-6,TRBD1,TGTGCCACCAATAAGGACAGGGGGCAAATCTATGGCTACACCTTC,CATNKDRGQIYGYTF
TRBJ2-6,.,TRBV21-1,.,TGTGCCAGCAGCAAGACGAGGCCGCCCCCGAGACACTCTGGGGCCAACGTCCTGACTTTC,CASSKTRPPPRHSGANVLTF
TRBJ2-2,once,TRBV30,.,TGTGCCTGGAGTGTACGGAGCACCGGGGAGCTGTTTTTT,CAWSVRSTGELFF
TRBJ1-3,.,TRBV29-1,.,TGCAGCGTCTACGACCCTGGAAACACCATATATTTT,CSVYDPGNTIYF
TRBJ1-3,.,TRBV6-4,.,TGTGCCAGCAGTGAGACAGCGACTACCCCCTCTGGAAACACCATATATTTT,CASSETATTPSGNTIYF
TRBJ1-1,.,TRBV30,.,TGTGCCTGGAGTGTGAACAGTGCGAACACTGAAGCTTTCTTT,CAWSVNSANTEAFF
TRBJ1-1,once,TRBV5-1,.,TGCGCCAGCAGCTTGGTAATTGGAGGCCCGAACACTGAAGCTTTCTTT,CASSLVIGGPNTEAFF
TRBJ1-3,.,TRBV7-9,.,TGTGCCAGCAGCTTAGTGGGTCTGGGACAAAACATCGATGGAAACACCATATATTTT,CASSLVGLGQNIDGNTIYF
TRBJ1-6,.,TRBV6-5,.,TGTGCCAGCACCCGCAGTCCGGGCATGAGTTCACCCCTCCACTTT,CASTRSPGMSSPLHF
TRBJ2-7,.,TRBV7-8,TRBD2,TGTGCCAGCAGCCCACTAGCGGGAGGGGGGGACGAGCAGTACTTC,CASSPLAGGGDEQYF
TRBJ2-2,once,TRBV24-1,.,TGTGCCACCAGTGATTTGGCAGGTACTCCCGGGGAGCTGTTTTTT,CATSDLAGTPGELFF
TRBJ2-7,few,TRBV6-2/TRBV6-3,.,TGTGCCAGCAGTGGGGGACACGCTCCCTACGAGCAGTACTTC,CASSGGHAPYEQYF
TRBJ1-1,.,TRBV9,.,TGTGCCAGCAGCGTTGCGGCTTCTGACACTGAAGCTTTCTTT,CASSVAASDTEAFF
TRBJ1-5,.,TRBV7-3,.,TGTGCCAGCAGCTTTGATAGCAATCAGCCCCAGCATTTT,CASSFDSNQPQHF
TRBJ2-3,once,TRBV25-1,TRBD2,TGTGCCAGCAGTGCACACGGACTAGTGGGTTCAGATACGCAGTATTTT,CASSAHGLVGSDTQYF
TRBJ2-1,.,TRBV28,TRBD2,TGTGCCAGCAGTTTGTCTCTAGCGGGAGGGCCTGGTGAGCAGTTCTTC,CASSLSLAGGPGEQFF
TRBJ2-7,.,TRBV27,TRBD1,TGTGCCAGCAGTGGGGGACAGGGGTGGCACGAGCAGTACTTC,CASSGGQGWHEQYF
TRBJ2-7,.,TRBV4-1,.,TGCGCCAGCAGCCAAGATCAACAGCGCGAGCAGTACTTC,CASSQDQQREQYF
TRBJ1-4,.,TRBV2,TRBD1,TGTGCCAGCAGCGCACTTACAGGGGGTGAAAAACTGTTTTTT,CASSALTGGEKLFF
TRBJ1-3,.,TRBV6-5,.,TGTGCCAGGGACGGGGGCCGGAGGCCTGGAAACACCATATATTTT,CARDGGRRPGNTIYF
TRBJ2-5,.,TRBV25-1,.,TGTGCCAGCAGTGCTCCGGCAATACAAGAGACCCAGTACTTC,CASSAPAIQETQYF
TRBJ2-3,.,TRBV5-6,TRBD2,TGTGCCAGCAGCTTGGGCGGGAGTGGAGTAGATACGCAGTATTTT,CASSLGGSGVDTQYF
TRBJ1-1,.,TRBV3-1/TRBV3-2,TRBD1,TGTGCCAGCAGCCAAGCCGGGACAGGGATGAACACTGAAGCTTTCTTT,CASSQAGTGMNTEAFF
TRBJ2-2,.,TRBV11-2,TRBD1,TGTGCCAGCAGCTCACCCTCCGGGACAGGGAGGACCGGGGAGCTGTTTTTT,CASSSPSGTGRTGELFF
TRBJ1-2,.,TRBV9,TRBD1,TGTGCCACCGGGACAGGGCCTGAGGCTCTCTATGGCTACACCTTC,CATGTGPEALYGYTF